The 2 T cell receptor beta chains listed next were all sequenced from one sample in a study of blood T cell repertoires in COVID-19 (dated by TCRdb to 2020 to 2021). Library preparation was by the immunoSEQ multiplex PCR assay. This is the immuneACCESS table as TCRdb keeps it, with only in-frame sequences that have V and J called. A part of the clones is gone; compared with another copy, unresolved V genes explain less than half, and the rest is unexplained. The sample contains 200,000 to 300,000 clones, around 85% of them found a single time. The ten largest clones capture less than 6.5% of the sample. Specimen: peripheral blood. These TCRs come from a man between 45 and 60 years old with COVID-19, enrolled during active disease.

The gene calls are TRBV5-1 and TRBJ2-5; tentative D call: TRBD1 (6 bases). The V gene's germline CDR1 is SGHRS and CDR2 YFSETQ. The CDR3 extends over 15 amino acids. Trimming removed 1 base from V and 4 bases from J, with 14 bases in between. Written as DNA, the CDR3 is TGCGCCAGCAGCTTGAATTGGGGGCCGCGAGAGACCCAGTACTTC. Translated, it gives CASSLNWGPRETQYF.

This chain joins TRBV6-1 and TRBJ2-3; D remains unclear. Trimming cost V 2 bases and J 3 bases, with 3 bases left between them. The CDR3 loop spans 12 amino acids. The germline gives CDR1 MNHNS, CDR2 SASEGT. CDR3 DNA sequence: TGTGCCAGCAGTGAACTAACAGATACGCAGTATTTT. As protein: CASSELTDTQYF.